This TCR beta chain is from a study of T cell responses to AZD1222 COVID-19 vaccine. Turning to the study itself: Second-dose intervals near 4 or 12 weeks were combined. Study conclusions and caveats: Samples come after the peak T cell response, not at day 14. Baseline antibody screening turned up just six or seven seropositive AZD1222 recipients. CD4 TCRs covered the whole spike, strongest at regions 160-218 and 743-854.

Measured with immunoSEQ multiplex PCR; TCRdb has only the in-frame clones, and not every one. The sample holds about 150,000 clones, 90% seen once. With respect to this clone: Its matching antigen is unknown.

This CDR3 contains 15 residues. Germline V gene lookup returns CDR1 MRHNA and CDR2 SNTAGT. V was clipped by 5 bases and J by 2 bases; unmatched bases: 9. This clonotype originated in an adult in good health. Sample: peripheral blood, taken on day 0 of AZD1222 vaccination. This sequence joins TRBV6-4 and TRBJ2-7; the match to TRBD1 covers 7 bases. The CDR3 spells CASSLYRGKAYEQYF. CDR3 coding DNA: TGTGCCAGCAGTCTTTACAGGGGAAAGGCCTACGAGCAGTACTTC.